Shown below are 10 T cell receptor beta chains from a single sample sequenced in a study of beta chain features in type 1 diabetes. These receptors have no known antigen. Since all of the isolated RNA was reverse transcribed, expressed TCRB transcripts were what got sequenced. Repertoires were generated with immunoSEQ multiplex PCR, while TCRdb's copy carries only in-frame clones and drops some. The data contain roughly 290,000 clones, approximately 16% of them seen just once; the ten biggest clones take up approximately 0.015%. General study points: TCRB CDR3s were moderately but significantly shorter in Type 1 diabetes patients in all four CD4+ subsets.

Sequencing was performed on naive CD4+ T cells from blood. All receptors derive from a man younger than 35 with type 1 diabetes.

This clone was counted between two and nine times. The CDR3 region is CASSRGLDTDTQYF. The CDR3 DNA reads as TGTGCCAGCAGCCGCGGACTAGACACAGATACGCAGTATTTT. The chain joins TRBV5-4 to TRBJ2-3, with 7 bases identical to TRBD2. V shed 4 bases and J 2 bases; nucleotides not matched to a gene: 4. The CDR3 spans 14 residues. Germline CDR1 is SGHNT and CDR2 is YYREEE (reference sequence).

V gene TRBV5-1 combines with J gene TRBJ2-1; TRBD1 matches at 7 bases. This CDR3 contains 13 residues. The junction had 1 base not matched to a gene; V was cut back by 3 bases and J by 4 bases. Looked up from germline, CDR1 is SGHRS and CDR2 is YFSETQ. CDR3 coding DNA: TGCGCCAGCAGCTCGACAGGGTACAATGAGCAGTTCTTC. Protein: CASSSTGYNEQFF.

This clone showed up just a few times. The CDR3: CASSYRLAGANEQFF. DNA for the CDR3: TGTGCCAGCAGTTATCGGCTAGCGGGAGCCAATGAGCAGTTCTTC. The rearrangement uses TRBV6-6 and TRBJ2-1, with 10 bases matching TRBD2. This CDR3 spans 15 amino acids. Germline assignment: CDR1 MNHNY and CDR2 SVGAGI (reference sequence). V was clipped by 3 bases and J by 6 bases; unmatched bases: 5.

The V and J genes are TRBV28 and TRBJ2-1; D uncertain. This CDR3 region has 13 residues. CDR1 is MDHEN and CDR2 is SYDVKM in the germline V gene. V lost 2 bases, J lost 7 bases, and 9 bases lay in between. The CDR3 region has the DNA TGTGCCAGCAGTTTAGGGCGAAGGAATGAGCAGTTCTTC. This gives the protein CASSLGRRNEQFF.

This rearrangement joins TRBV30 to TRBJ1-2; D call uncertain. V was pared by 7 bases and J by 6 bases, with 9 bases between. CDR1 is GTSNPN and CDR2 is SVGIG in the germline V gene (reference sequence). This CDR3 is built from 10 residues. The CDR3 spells CALEYDGYTF. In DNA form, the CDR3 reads TGTGCCTTAGAATACGATGGCTACACCTTC.

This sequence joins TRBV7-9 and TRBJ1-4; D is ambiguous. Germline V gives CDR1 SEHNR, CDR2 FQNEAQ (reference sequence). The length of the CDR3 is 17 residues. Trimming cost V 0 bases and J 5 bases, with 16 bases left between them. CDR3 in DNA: TGTGCCAGCAGCTTAGCGCTGGGCGGAGGTTTAAATGAAAAACTGTTTTTT. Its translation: CASSLALGGGLNEKLFF.

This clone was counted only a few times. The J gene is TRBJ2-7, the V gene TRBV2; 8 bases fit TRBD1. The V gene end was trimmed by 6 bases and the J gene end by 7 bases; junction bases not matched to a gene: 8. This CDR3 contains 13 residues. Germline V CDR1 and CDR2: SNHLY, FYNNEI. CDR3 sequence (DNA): TGTGCCAGCAGGGTAGACAGGGGCCGGGAGCAGTACTTC. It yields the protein CASRVDRGREQYF.

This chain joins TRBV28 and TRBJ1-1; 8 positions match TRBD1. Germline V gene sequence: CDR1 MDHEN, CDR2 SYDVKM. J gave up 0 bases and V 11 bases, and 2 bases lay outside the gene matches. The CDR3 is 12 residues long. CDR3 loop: CAGQGLNTEAFF. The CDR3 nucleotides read TGTGCCGGACAGGGACTGAACACTGAAGCTTTCTTT.

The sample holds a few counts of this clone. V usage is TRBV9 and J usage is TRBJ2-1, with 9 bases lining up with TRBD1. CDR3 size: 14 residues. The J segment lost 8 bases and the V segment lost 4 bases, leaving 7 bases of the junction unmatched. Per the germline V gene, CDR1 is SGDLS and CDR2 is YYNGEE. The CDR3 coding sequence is TGTGCCAGCAGCTCCAAACAGGGGGCCGATGAGCAGTTCTTC. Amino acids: CASSSKQGADEQFF. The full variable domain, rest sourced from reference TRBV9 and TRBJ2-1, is DSGVTQTPKHLITATGQRVTLRCSPRSGDLSVYWYQQSLDQGLQFLIQYYNGEERAKGNILERFSAQQFPDLHSELNLSSLELGDSALYFCASSSKQGADEQFFGPGTRLTVL.

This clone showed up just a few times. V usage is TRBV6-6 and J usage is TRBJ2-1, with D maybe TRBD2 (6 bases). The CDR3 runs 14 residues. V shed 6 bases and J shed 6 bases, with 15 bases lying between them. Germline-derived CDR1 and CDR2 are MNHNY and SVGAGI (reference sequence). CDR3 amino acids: CASSRWGEINEQFF. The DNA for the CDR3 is TGTGCCAGCAGCCGTTGGGGGGAGATCAATGAGCAGTTCTTC.